These 7 T cell receptor beta chains were all obtained from the same sample, sequenced in a study of blood T cell repertoires in COVID-19. Assay used: immunoSEQ multiplex PCR; TCRdb lists only in-frame clones, some missing. This table has approximately 270,000 clones, roughly 88% appearing once. Sequencing was performed on PBMCs or T cells enriched from blood (not recorded which). These receptors came from a woman in her twenties or thirties who had recovered from COVID-19.

This chain links TRBV6-5 with TRBJ2-7, with 7 nucleotides matching TRBD1. This CDR3 is 14 amino acids long. V shed 5 bases, J shed 2 bases, and the junction held 6 bases outside the gene matches. The germline gives CDR1 MNHEY, CDR2 SVGAGI. CDR3 amino acids: CASSQPQGTYEQYF. DNA for the CDR3: TGTGCCAGCAGTCAACCACAGGGGACCTACGAGCAGTACTTC.

This clone has just a few counts. The chain links TRBV5-5 to TRBJ1-1, with 7 bases matching TRBD1. Germline V gives CDR1 SGHKS, CDR2 YYEKEE (reference sequence). J gave up 4 bases and V 5 bases, and 5 bases lay outside the gene matches. The CDR3 is 13 amino acids. The CDR3 nucleotides read TGTGCCAGCAGACGACAGGGAGTCACTGAAGCTTTCTTT. This encodes CASRRQGVTEAFF.

The V and J genes are TRBV11-2 and TRBJ1-2, with 11 bases fitting TRBD1. The CDR3 spans 19 residues. V shed 1 base and J 5 bases; nucleotides not matched to a gene: 15. Germline-derived CDR1 and CDR2 are SGHAT and FQNNGV. Here the CDR3 DNA reads TGTGCCAGCAGCTTAGCCGCGGTCCGGGCGGGACAGGGGGGATATGGCTACACCTTC. This translates into CASSLAAVRAGQGGYGYTF.

The chain couples TRBV5-6 to TRBJ1-5; D is unresolved. From germline, CDR1 is SGHDT and CDR2 YYEEEE. This CDR3 has 16 residues. The germline V and J ends were trimmed by 4 bases and 1 base, with 15 bases remaining between them. The CDR3 reads CASSITGVGSNQPQHF. The CDR3 DNA sequence: TGTGCCAGCAGCATCACCGGGGTGGGGAGCAATCAGCCCCAGCATTTT.

The DNA of the CDR3 is TGCGCCAGCAGCTTCCTCGGCACCATATATTTT. Amino acids: CASSFLGTIYF. The chain recombines TRBV4-1 with TRBJ1-3; D is unclear. V lost 5 bases and J 9 bases, leaving 8 bases between the germline ends. The CDR3 runs 11 residues. CDR1 and CDR2 (germline): MGHRA, YSYEKL.

V gene TRBV3-1 (or the pseudogene TRBV3-2) combines with J gene TRBJ2-2; 8 bases are shared with TRBD2. Trimming at V came to 4 bases and at J to 3 bases, leaving 7 bases not matched to a gene. Germline V gene lookup returns CDR1 LGHDT and CDR2 YNNKEL (reference sequence). The CDR3 loop spans 16 amino acids. The CDR3 DNA reads as TGTGCCAGCAGCCCAGGAAGCGGGGGATACACCGGGGAGCTGTTTTTT. Translation gives CASSPGSGGYTGELFF.

This chain links TRBV12-3 or TRBV12-4 with TRBJ2-2, with no clear D. Between the trimmed V and J ends, which lost 3 bases and 6 bases, there was a span of 8 bases. This CDR3 contains 13 residues. The CDR3 is CASSFRSAGELFF. The CDR3 DNA follows: TGTGCCAGCAGTTTTCGTTCAGCCGGGGAGCTGTTTTTT.